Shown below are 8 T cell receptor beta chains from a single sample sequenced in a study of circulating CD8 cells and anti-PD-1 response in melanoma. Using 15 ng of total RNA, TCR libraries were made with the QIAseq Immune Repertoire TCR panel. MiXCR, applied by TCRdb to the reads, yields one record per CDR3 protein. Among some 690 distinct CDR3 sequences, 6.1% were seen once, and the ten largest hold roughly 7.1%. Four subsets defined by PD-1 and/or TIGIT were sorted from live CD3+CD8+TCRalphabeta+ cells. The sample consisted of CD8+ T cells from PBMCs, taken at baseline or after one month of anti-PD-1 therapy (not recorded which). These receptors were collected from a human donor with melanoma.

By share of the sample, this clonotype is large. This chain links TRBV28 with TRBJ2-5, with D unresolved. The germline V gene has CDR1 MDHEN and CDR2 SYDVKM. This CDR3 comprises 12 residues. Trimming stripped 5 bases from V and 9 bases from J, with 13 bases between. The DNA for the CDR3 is TGTGCCAGCAGTCCACGCCACCCCGCCCAGTACTTC. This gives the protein CASSPRHPAQYF.

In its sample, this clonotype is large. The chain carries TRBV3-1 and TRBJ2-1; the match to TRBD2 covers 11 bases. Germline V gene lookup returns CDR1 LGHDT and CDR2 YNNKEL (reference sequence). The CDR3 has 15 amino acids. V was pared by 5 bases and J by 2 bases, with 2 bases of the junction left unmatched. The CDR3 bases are TGTGCCAGCAGCAAACTAGCGGGGGCCTACAATGAGCAGTTCTTC. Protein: CASSKLAGAYNEQFF.

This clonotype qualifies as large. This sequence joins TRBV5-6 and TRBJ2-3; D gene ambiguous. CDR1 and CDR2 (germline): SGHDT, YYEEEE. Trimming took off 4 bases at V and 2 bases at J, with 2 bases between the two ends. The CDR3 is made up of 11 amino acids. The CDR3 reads CASSTTDTQYF. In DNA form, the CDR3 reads TGTGCCAGCAGCACCACAGATACGCAGTATTTT.

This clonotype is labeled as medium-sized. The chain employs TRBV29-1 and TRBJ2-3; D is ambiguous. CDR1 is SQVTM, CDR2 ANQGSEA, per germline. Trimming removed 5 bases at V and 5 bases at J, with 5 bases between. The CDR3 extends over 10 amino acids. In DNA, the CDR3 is TGCAGCGTTCGAGAAGATACGCAGTATTTT. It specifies CSVREDTQYF.

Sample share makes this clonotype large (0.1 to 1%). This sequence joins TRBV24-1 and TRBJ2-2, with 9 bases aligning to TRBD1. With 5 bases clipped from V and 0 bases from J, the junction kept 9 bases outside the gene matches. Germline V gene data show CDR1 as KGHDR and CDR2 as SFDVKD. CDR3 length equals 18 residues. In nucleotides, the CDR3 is TGTGCCACCAGTGGCCGGGACAGGGTTCACGCGAACACCGGGGAGCTGTTTTTT. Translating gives CATSGRDRVHANTGELFF.

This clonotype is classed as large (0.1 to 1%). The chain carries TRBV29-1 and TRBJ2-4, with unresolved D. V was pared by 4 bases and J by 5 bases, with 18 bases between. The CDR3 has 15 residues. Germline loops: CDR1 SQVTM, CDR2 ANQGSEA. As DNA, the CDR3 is TGCAGCGTTGTTGGTCCACCTCCGGCGCAAAACATTCAGTACTTC. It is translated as CSVVGPPPAQNIQYF.

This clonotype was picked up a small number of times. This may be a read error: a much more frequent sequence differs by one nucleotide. CDR3 amino acids: CASTANDRKNTGELSF. In DNA form, the CDR3 reads TGTGCCAGCACCGCAAACGACAGGAAGAACACCGGGGAGCTGTCTTTT. This chain uses TRBV27 with TRBJ2-2; D might be TRBD1 (6 bases). The CDR3 covers 16 residues. Germline V CDR1 and CDR2: MNHEY, SMNVEV (reference sequence).

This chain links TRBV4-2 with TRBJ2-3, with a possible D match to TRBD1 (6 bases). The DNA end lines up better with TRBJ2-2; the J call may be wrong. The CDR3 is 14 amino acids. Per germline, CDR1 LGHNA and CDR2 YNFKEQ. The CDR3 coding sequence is TGTGCCAGCAGCCTGGGGACACCCACCGGGGAGCTGTTTTTT. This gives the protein CASSLGTPTGELFF.